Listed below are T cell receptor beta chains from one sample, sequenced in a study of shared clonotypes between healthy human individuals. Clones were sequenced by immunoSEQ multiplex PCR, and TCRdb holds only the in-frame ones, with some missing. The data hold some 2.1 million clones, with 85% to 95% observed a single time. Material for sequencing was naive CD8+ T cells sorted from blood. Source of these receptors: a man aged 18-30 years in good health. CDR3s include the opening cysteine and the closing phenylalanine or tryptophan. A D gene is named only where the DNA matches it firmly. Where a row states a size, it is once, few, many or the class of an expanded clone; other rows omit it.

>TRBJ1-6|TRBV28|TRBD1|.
CASTQMGAGTGGSPLHF
TGTGCCAGCACTCAAATGGGCGCCGGGACAGGGGGATCACCCCTCCACTTT
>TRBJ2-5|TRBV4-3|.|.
CASSQEILGETQYF
TGCGCCAGCAGCCAAGAAATACTAGGGGAGACCCAGTACTTC
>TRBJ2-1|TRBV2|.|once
CASFRGPYNEQFF
TGTGCCAGTTTTCGAGGGCCTTACAATGAGCAGTTCTTC
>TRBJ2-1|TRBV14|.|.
CASSQVTVHNEQFF
TGTGCCAGCAGCCAAGTTACAGTCCACAATGAGCAGTTCTTC
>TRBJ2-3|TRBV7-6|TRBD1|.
CASSSYRGLGGDTQYF
TGTGCCAGCAGCTCCTACAGGGGCCTAGGGGGAGATACGCAGTATTTT
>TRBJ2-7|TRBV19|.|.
CASRQGSGEQYF
TGTGCCAGTAGACAGGGTTCGGGCGAGCAGTACTTC
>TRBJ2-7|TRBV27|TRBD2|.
CASSKLGTGLAGLDEQYF
TGTGCCAGCAGTAAACTCGGAACTGGACTAGCGGGCTTGGACGAGCAGTACTTC
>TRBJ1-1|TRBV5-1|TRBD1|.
CASSLVSHPGDRENTEAFF
TGCGCCAGCAGCTTGGTATCGCACCCCGGGGACAGGGAGAACACTGAAGCTTTCTTT
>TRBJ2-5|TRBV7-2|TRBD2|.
CASSILAGGTIQETQYF
TGTGCCAGCAGCATCCTAGCGGGGGGGACGATCCAAGAGACCCAGTACTTC
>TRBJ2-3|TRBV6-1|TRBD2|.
CASSEAIGLAGGADTQYF
TGTGCCAGCAGTGAAGCGATTGGACTAGCGGGAGGGGCAGATACGCAGTATTTT
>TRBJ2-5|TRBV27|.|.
CASSLLAGEETQYF
TGTGCCAGCAGTTTACTGGCAGGGGAAGAGACCCAGTACTTC
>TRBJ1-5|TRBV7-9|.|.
CASSDSAAPQPQHF
TGTGCCAGCAGCGATTCAGCGGCACCCCAGCCCCAGCATTTT
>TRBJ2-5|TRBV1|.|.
CTSSETRPVGETQYF
TGCACCAGCAGCGAAACCCGGCCAGTGGGAGAGACCCAGTACTTC
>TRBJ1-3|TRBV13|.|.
CASSPRGNTIYF
TGTGCCAGCAGCCCAAGAGGAAACACCATATATTTT
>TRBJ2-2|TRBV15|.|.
CASRETNTGELFF
TGTGCCAGTAGGGAGACAAACACCGGGGAGCTGTTTTTT
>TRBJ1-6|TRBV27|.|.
CASSIGWGNSPLHF
TGTGCCAGCAGTATCGGGTGGGGTAATTCACCCCTCCACTTT
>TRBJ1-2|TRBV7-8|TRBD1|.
CASSPTRQGASFIYGYTF
TGTGCCAGCAGCCCGACCCGACAGGGGGCCTCCTTCATCTATGGCTACACCTTC
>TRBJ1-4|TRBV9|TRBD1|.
CASSVGSGQGNEKLFF
TGTGCCAGCAGCGTAGGTTCGGGACAGGGGAATGAAAAACTGTTTTTT
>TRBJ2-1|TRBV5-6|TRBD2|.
CASSAGVGWGGSSYNEQFF
TGTGCCAGCAGCGCCGGAGTAGGCTGGGGCGGGAGCTCCTACAATGAGCAGTTCTTC
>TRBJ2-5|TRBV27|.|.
CASSLWAGPPQETQYF
TGTGCCAGCAGTTTATGGGCAGGACCTCCTCAAGAGACCCAGTACTTC
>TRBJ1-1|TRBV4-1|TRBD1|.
CASSVHRGDTEAFF
TGCGCCAGCAGCGTACACAGGGGGGACACTGAAGCTTTCTTT
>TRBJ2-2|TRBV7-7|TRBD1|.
CASSLEVGTAGELFF
TGTGCTAGCAGCTTAGAGGTTGGGACAGCCGGGGAGCTGTTTTTT
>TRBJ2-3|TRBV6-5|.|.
CASSYSDGSPDTQYF
TGTGCCAGCAGTTACTCGGACGGGAGCCCAGATACGCAGTATTTT
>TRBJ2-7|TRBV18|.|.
CASSPPGRTRAYEQYF
TGTGCCAGCTCACCACCGGGGAGGACACGGGCCTACGAGCAGTACTTC
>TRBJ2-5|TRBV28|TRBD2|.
CASSLNLGLGETQYF
TGTGCCAGCAGTTTAAACTTAGGACTAGGGGAGACCCAGTACTTC
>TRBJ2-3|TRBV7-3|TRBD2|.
CASSLGSGGATDTQYF
TGTGCCAGCAGCTTAGGCAGCGGGGGGGCCACAGATACGCAGTATTTT
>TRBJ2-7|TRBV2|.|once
CASKNERGSYEQYF
TGTGCCAGCAAGAACGAAAGAGGGTCCTACGAGCAGTACTTC
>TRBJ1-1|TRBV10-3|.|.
CATEGGDTEAFF
TGTGCCACCGAGGGGGGAGACACTGAAGCTTTCTTT
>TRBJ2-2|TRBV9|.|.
CASSVAENTGELFF
TGTGCCAGCAGCGTAGCGGAGAACACCGGGGAACTGTTTTTT
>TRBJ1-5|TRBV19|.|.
CATLDQDGDQPQHF
TGTGCCACCCTTGACCAGGACGGGGATCAGCCCCAGCATTTT